These 24 T cell receptor beta chains share one sample of origin, sequenced in a study of blood T cell repertoires in COVID-19. This table comes from immunoSEQ multiplex PCR, and its TCRdb copy is limited to in-frame clones, with some not included. Here the sample spans some 180,000 clones, about four fifths being singletons. Sequencing was carried out using peripheral blood. Receptors originate from a woman older than 75 with acute or convalescent COVID-19.

The chain couples TRBV7-2 to TRBJ2-1, with 15 bases fitting TRBD2. Trimming took 4 bases from V and 0 from J; bases not matched to a gene: 1. Germline-derived CDR1 and CDR2 are SGHTA and FQGNSA. The CDR3 has 17 amino acids. The DNA for the CDR3 is TGTGCCAGCAGCTCGGGACTAGCGGGAGGCTCCTACAATGAGCAGTTCTTC. This codes for CASSSGLAGGSYNEQFF.

The gene calls are TRBV28 and TRBJ1-4, with 7 bases that match TRBD1. Trimming cost V 6 bases and J 8 bases; bases outside gene matches: 9. The CDR3 runs 14 residues. Germline CDR1 and CDR2: MDHEN and SYDVKM. The CDR3 reads CASRSQGIWEKLFF. The CDR3 DNA sequence: TGTGCCAGCAGGTCACAGGGGATTTGGGAAAAACTGTTTTTT.

The CDR3 reads CASSWGGSGQGRNIQYF. The CDR3 DNA reads as TGTGCCAGCAGTTGGGGGGGGTCGGGACAGGGCCGGAACATTCAGTACTTC. The chain is built from TRBV27 and TRBJ2-4, with TRBD1 identical over 9 bases. From germline, CDR1 is MNHEY and CDR2 SMNVEV (reference sequence). The CDR3 consists of 17 residues. The junction had 14 bases not matched to a gene; V was cut back by 4 bases and J by 7 bases.

The CDR3 DNA is TGTGCCAGCAGCCCCCCTTCCTTTAAGACAGGGAACACCGGGGAGCTGTTTTTT. Protein sequence: CASSPPSFKTGNTGELFF. The V gene is TRBV6-2 or TRBV6-3, the J gene TRBJ2-2, with D possibly TRBD1 on 6 matching bases. V was cut by 6 bases and J by 1 base, with 21 bases left in between. The CDR3 runs to 18 residues. The germline gives CDR1 MNHEY, CDR2 SVGEGT.

The chain has TRBV12-3 or TRBV12-4 and TRBJ1-2; D uncertain. V was shortened by 5 bases and J by 3 bases, with 7 bases between the two germline ends. This CDR3 spans 12 amino acids. CDR3 DNA: TGTGCCAGCAGTCGAACTGACTATGGCTACACCTTC. It is translated as CASSRTDYGYTF.

The sample holds one count of this clone. The chain links TRBV12-5 to TRBJ2-1; weak D call: TRBD2 (5 bases). Germline-derived CDR1 and CDR2 are LGHNT and FRNRAP. The CDR3 runs 15 residues. The V end was cut by 6 bases, the J end by 7 bases, with 19 bases between. The CDR3 nucleotides are TGTGCTAGTGGACCTCCTGGAAAGGGAGAAAATGAGCAGTTCTTC. Translating it yields CASGPPGKGENEQFF.

The V call is TRBV7-9, the J call TRBJ2-5; 7 bases agree with TRBD1. The CDR3 length is 15 residues. Germline V gene lookup returns CDR1 SEHNR and CDR2 FQNEAQ (reference sequence). J lost 1 base, V lost 2 bases, and 4 bases had no gene match. CDR3 sequence reads: CASSLSGQAQETQYF. In DNA, the CDR3 is TGTGCCAGCAGCTTAAGCGGACAGGCCCAAGAGACCCAGTACTTC.

The rearrangement links TRBV5-1 to TRBJ1-3; 9 bases match TRBD1. This CDR3 region has 15 residues. Germline CDR1 SGHRS, CDR2 YFSETQ. The V gene end was trimmed by 1 base and the J gene end by 4 bases; junction bases not matched to a gene: 3. For the CDR3, the DNA is TGCGCCAGCAGCTTGACAGGGGGCGCGGGAAACACCATATATTTT. The encoded protein is CASSLTGGAGNTIYF.

This clone was seen just once. The chain is built from TRBV5-8 and TRBJ1-5, with a weak D call TRBD1 (6 bases). V was trimmed by 4 bases and J by 5 bases, leaving 19 bases between them. The CDR3 spans 16 residues. Germline CDR1 and CDR2: SGHTS and YDEGEE. The CDR3 loop reads CASSQFGLGQDQPQHF. The CDR3 region has the DNA TGTGCCAGCAGCCAATTTGGCCTGGGACAAGATCAGCCCCAGCATTTT.

The chain is built from TRBV30 and TRBJ2-4; D gene uncertain. The CDR3 runs 15 residues. Trimming stripped 3 bases from V and 0 bases from J, with 12 bases between. Germline assignment: CDR1 GTSNPN and CDR2 SVGIG (reference sequence). The CDR3 DNA is TGTGCCTGGAGACCCAGGCAGCTAGCCAAAAACATTCAGTACTTC. It yields the protein CAWRPRQLAKNIQYF.

This clone has only a few counts. V is TRBV5-5 and J is TRBJ1-1; D not certain. The V end was cut by 2 bases, the J end by 3 bases, with 14 bases between. Germline assignment: CDR1 SGHKS and CDR2 YYEKEE (reference sequence). CDR3 length: 15 amino acids. The CDR3 sequence: CASSFLPGSDTEAFF. As DNA, the CDR3 is TGTGCCAGCAGCTTTCTGCCGGGGTCGGACACTGAAGCTTTCTTT. The variable domain in full, completed from reference TRBV5-5 and TRBJ1-1, reads DAGVTQSPTHLIKTRGQQVTLRCSPISGHKSVSWYQQVLGQGPQFIFQYYEKEERGRGNFPDRFSARQFPNYSSELNVNALLLGDSALYLCASSFLPGSDTEAFFGQGTRLTVV.

A single count supports this clone. The rearrangement joins TRBV5-1 to TRBJ1-6; 7 bases map to TRBD1. V was clipped by 4 bases and J by 6 bases; unmatched bases: 7. Germline V gene sequence: CDR1 SGHRS, CDR2 YFSETQ. The CDR3 has 15 residues. CDR3 loop: CASSPGQVPNSPLHF. The CDR3 DNA reads TGCGCCAGCAGCCCCGGACAGGTCCCTAATTCACCCCTCCACTTT. The entire variable domain, with the rest obtained from reference TRBV5-1 and TRBJ1-6, is as follows: KAGVTQTPRYLIKTRGQQVTLSCSPISGHRSVSWYQQTPGQGLQFLFEYFSETQRNKGNFPGRFSGRQFSNSRSEMNVSTLELGDSALYLCASSPGQVPNSPLHFGNGTRLTVT.

The chain couples TRBV12-3 or TRBV12-4 to TRBJ2-7; D might be TRBD1 (5 bases). The V end was cut by 6 bases, the J end by 1 base, with 10 bases between. There are 13 residues in the CDR3. The CDR3: CASRPTASYEQYF. The DNA of the CDR3 is TGTGCCAGCAGACCGACAGCGTCCTACGAGCAGTACTTC.

This chain links TRBV21-1 with TRBJ2-5; TRBD2, the table's D call, lacks a check against the DNA. TRBV21-1 is designated a pseudogene. The CDR3 runs 13 residues. The CDR3 bases are TGTGCCAGCAACGTACGGGGCCAAGAGACCCAGTACTTC. This codes for CASNVRGQETQYF.

The rearrangement links TRBV28 to TRBJ1-4; 9 bases map to TRBD1. Losses at the gene ends were 5 bases for V and 7 bases for J; bases not matched to a gene: 8. Germline V CDR1 and CDR2: MDHEN, SYDVKM. The CDR3 totals 15 residues. DNA of the CDR3: TGTGCCAGCAGTGTTCACAGGGGGCGAGGTGAAAAACTGTTTTTT. The encoded protein is CASSVHRGRGEKLFF.

The rearrangement links TRBV30 to TRBJ1-2, with a possible D match to TRBD1 (5 bases). Trimming shortened V by 0 bases and J by 3 bases, and 8 bases separated the two germline ends. This CDR3 is 13 amino acids long. Germline assignment: CDR1 GTSNPN and CDR2 SVGIG (reference sequence). CDR3 residues: CAWSVGGDYGYTF. Here the CDR3 DNA reads TGTGCCTGGAGTGTGGGGGGTGACTATGGCTACACCTTC.

V is TRBV19 and J is TRBJ2-1; 7 bases are shared with TRBD1. The trim removed 7 bases at V and 7 bases at J, leaving 13 bases unmatched. The CDR3 length is 15 residues. Germline CDR1 LNHDA, CDR2 SQIVND (reference sequence). The CDR3 region has the DNA TGTGCCAGTACCCCACTAGACAGGGATAGTAATGAGCAGTTCTTC. Protein: CASTPLDRDSNEQFF. Full variable domain (rest looked up from reference TRBV19 and TRBJ2-1): DGGITQSPKYLFRKEGQNVTLSCEQNLNHDAMYWYRQDPGQGLRLIYYSQIVNDFQKGDIAEGYSVSREKKESFPLTVTSAQKNPTAFYLCASTPLDRDSNEQFFGPGTRLTVL.

This chain joins TRBV9 and TRBJ2-2, with 10 bases that match TRBD2. CDR1 and CDR2 from the germline V gene are SGDLS and YYNGEE. The CDR3 spans 18 residues. Germline trimming cut 4 bases from V and 6 bases from J; bases unmatched to any gene: 15. The CDR3 is CASSSTSGGATMPGELFF. CDR3 DNA: TGTGCCAGCAGCTCTACCAGCGGGGGGGCCACGATGCCCGGGGAGCTGTTTTTT.

The chain has TRBV24-1 and TRBJ2-3; 8 positions agree with TRBD1. CDR1 KGHDR and CDR2 SFDVKD come from the germline V gene. Losses at the gene ends were 5 bases for V and 2 bases for J; bases not matched to a gene: 20. The CDR3 runs to 20 residues. This chain's CDR3 is CATSALGSWTGTSDTDTQYF. In DNA form, the CDR3 reads TGTGCCACCAGTGCCCTGGGGTCTTGGACAGGGACATCTGACACAGATACGCAGTATTTT.

J is TRBJ1-2 and V is TRBV7-2, with 7 bases fitting TRBD1. CDR1 is SGHTA and CDR2 is FQGNSA in the germline V gene. CDR3 length equals 15 residues. V lost 4 bases, J lost 2 bases, and 7 bases stayed unmatched. The CDR3 is CASSSPSGQNYGYTF. CDR3 DNA sequence: TGTGCCAGCAGCTCACCCTCGGGACAGAACTATGGCTACACCTTC.

The genes are TRBV7-9 and TRBJ2-3, with 7 bases identical to TRBD1. CDR3 length: 13 amino acids. The V segment lost 5 bases and the J segment 12 bases; nucleotides outside the gene matches: 11. Germline values: CDR1 SEHNR, CDR2 FQNEAQ (reference sequence). This CDR3 reads CASSVNSGTAQYF. CDR3 nucleotide sequence: TGTGCCAGCAGCGTTAATTCCGGGACAGCCCAGTATTTT.

CDR3 protein: CASRYTGNNSPLHF. The DNA for the CDR3 is TGTGCCAGCAGATATACAGGGAATAATTCACCCCTCCACTTT. The chain uses TRBV6-5 and TRBJ1-6, with TRBD1 as a possible D gene (6 bases). Germline loops: CDR1 MNHEY, CDR2 SVGAGI. The CDR3 is made up of 14 amino acids. V lost 6 bases and J lost 5, with 11 bases in between.

Only a few counts were recorded for this clone. The chain recombines TRBV9 with TRBJ2-1; D might be TRBD2 (6 bases). The V gene lost 0 bases and the J gene lost 5 bases, with 12 bases spanning the gap. Germline CDR1 reads SGDLS; CDR2 reads YYNGEE. This CDR3 region has 15 residues. CDR3 sequence (DNA): TGTGCCAGCAGCGTAGCGGGAGACAAACACAATGAGCAGTTCTTC. Its translation: CASSVAGDKHNEQFF. Complete variable domain (other parts from reference TRBV9 and TRBJ2-1): DSGVTQTPKHLITATGQRVTLRCSPRSGDLSVYWYQQSLDQGLQFLIQYYNGEERAKGNILERFSAQQFPDLHSELNLSSLELGDSALYFCASSVAGDKHNEQFFGPGTRLTVL.

The CDR3 DNA reads as TGTGCCAGCAGTTTACGACAGGGGATCGGCAATCAGCCCCAGCATTTT. Amino acid sequence: CASSLRQGIGNQPQHF. The chain has TRBV27 and TRBJ1-5; the match to TRBD1 covers 8 bases. CDR3 length equals 16 residues. Looked up from germline, CDR1 is MNHEY and CDR2 is SMNVEV (reference sequence). The V gene end was trimmed by 2 bases and the J gene end by 2 bases; junction bases not matched to a gene: 5.